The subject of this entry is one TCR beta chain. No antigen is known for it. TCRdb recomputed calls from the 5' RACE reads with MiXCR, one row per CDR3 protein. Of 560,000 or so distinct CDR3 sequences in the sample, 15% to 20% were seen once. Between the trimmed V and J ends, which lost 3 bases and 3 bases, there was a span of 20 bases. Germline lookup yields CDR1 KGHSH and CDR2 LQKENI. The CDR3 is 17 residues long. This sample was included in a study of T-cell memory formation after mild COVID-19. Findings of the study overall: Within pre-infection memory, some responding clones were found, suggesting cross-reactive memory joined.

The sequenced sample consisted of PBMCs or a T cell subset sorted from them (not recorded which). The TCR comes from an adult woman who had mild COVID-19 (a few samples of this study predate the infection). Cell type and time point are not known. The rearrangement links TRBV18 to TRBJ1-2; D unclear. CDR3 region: CASSPPRLGAPDYGYTF. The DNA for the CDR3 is TGTGCCAGCTCACCTCCCCGGCTCGGTGCCCCCGACTATGGCTACACCTTC.